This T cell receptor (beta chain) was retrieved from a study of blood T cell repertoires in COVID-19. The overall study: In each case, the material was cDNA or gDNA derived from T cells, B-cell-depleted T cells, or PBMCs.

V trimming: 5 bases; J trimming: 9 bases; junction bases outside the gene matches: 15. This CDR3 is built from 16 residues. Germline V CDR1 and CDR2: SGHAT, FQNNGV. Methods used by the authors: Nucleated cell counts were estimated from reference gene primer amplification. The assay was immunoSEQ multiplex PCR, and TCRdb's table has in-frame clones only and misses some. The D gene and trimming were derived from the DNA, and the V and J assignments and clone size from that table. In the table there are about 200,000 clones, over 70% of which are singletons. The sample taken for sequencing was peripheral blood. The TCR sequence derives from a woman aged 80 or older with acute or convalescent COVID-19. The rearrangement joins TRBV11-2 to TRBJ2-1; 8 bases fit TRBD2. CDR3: CASSQLLGRASLEQFF. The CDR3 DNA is TGTGCCAGCAGCCAACTTCTCGGGAGGGCCTCACTTGAGCAGTTCTTC.